This entry is about one T cell receptor beta chain. Its antigen is not identified. The data were taken from a study of T cell responses to AZD1222 COVID-19 vaccine. CDR1 is SNHLY and CDR2 is FYNNEI in the germline V gene. The trim removed 6 bases at V and 8 bases at J, leaving 4 bases unmatched. The CDR3 loop spans 13 amino acids. Notes on the study in general: Clonal diversity may have been underestimated in mostly white British donors.

Data came from immunoSEQ multiplex PCR; TCRdb stores just in-frame clones and leaves some out. The table records roughly 120,000 clones, about nine tenths of them present only once. This TCR came from an adult who received the AZD1222 COVID-19 vaccine. V usage is TRBV2 and J usage is TRBJ1-4; TRBD1 matches 9 bases. Sequencing was performed on peripheral blood, taken 28 days after the second AZD1222 dose. CDR3 sequence (DNA): TGTGCCAGCAGATGGACAGGGGCGGAAAAACTGTTTTTT. Translating it yields CASRWTGAEKLFF.